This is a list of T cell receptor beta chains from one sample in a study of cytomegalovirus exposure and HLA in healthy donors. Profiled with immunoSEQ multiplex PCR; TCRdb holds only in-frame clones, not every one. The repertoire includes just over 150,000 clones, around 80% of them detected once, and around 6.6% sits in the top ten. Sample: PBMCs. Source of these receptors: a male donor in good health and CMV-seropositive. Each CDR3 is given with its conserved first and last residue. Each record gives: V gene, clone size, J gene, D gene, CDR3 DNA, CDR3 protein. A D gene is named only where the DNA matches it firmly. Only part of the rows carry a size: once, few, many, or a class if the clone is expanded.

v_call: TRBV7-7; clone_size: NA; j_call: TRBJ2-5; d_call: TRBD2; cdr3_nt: TGTGCTAGCAGCTTACGCTCGACTAGCGGGCAAGAGACCCAGTACTTC; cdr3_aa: CASSLRSTSGQETQYF
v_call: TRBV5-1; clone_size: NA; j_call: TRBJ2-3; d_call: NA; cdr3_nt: TGCGCCAGCAGTACTTTACTCGCTGACACAGATACGCAGTATTTT; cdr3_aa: CASSTLLADTDTQYF
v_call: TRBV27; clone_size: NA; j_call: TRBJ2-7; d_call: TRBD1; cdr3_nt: TGTGCCAGCAGTTTCTTGCCCGGGACAGGGGATAGTTACGAGCAGTACTTC; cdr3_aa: CASSFLPGTGDSYEQYF
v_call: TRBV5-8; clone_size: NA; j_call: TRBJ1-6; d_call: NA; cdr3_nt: TGTGCCAGCAGTTTACAGGGTCTGAATTCACCCCTCCACTTT; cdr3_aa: CASSLQGLNSPLHF
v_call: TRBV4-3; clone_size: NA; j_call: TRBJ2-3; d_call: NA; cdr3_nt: TGCGCCAGCAGCCCCAACCTACTTCCAGATACGCAGTATTTT; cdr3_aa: CASSPNLLPDTQYF
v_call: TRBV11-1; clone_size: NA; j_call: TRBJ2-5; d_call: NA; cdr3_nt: TGTGCCAGCAGCTCCCTTAGCCGGATACAAGAGACCCAGTACTTC; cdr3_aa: CASSSLSRIQETQYF
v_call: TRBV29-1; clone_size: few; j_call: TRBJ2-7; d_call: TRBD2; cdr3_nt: TGCAGCGTTGAAAGCGGGACGAGCCTCAAGACTCCCTACGAGCAGTACTTC; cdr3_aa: CSVESGTSLKTPYEQYF
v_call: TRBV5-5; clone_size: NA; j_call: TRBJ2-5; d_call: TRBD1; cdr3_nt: TGTGCCAGCACTCCCCGACAGGGTCAAGAGACCCAGTACTTC; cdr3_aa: CASTPRQGQETQYF
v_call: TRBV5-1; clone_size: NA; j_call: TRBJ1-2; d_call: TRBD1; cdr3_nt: TGCGCCAGCAGCCAGCGGGACAGGGATGGCTACACCTTC; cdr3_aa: CASSQRDRDGYTF
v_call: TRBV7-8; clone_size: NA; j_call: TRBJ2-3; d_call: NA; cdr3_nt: TGTGCCAGCAGCGCACGGGATCCAGCACTGGCAGATACGCAGTATTTT; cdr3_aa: CASSARDPALADTQYF
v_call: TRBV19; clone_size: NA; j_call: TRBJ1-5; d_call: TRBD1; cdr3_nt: TGTGCCAGTAGTATAAAAGATTACCGGGACAGGGGTTACCATCAGCCCCAGCATTTT; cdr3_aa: CASSIKDYRDRGYHQPQHF
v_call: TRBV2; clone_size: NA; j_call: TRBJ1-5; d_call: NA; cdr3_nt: TGTGCCAGCAGCAGACAGGCAAAAAATCAGCCCCAGCATTTT; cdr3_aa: CASSRQAKNQPQHF
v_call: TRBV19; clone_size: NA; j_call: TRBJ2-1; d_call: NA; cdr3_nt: TGTGCCAGTAGCGGCGCCGCCCCGAGGAATGAGCAGTTCTTC; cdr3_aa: CASSGAAPRNEQFF
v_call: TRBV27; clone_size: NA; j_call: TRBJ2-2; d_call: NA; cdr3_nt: TGTGCCAGCAGCCCATGGAACACCGGGGAGCTGTTTTTT; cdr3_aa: CASSPWNTGELFF
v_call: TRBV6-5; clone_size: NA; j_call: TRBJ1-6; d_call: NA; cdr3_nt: TGTGCCAGCAGGCCAGGGGTCTCCTATAATTCACCCCTCCACTTT; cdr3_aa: CASRPGVSYNSPLHF
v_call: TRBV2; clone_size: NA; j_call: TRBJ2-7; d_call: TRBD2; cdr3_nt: TGTGCCAGCAGTGAAACTAGCGGGAGAAACGAGCAGTACTTC; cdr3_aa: CASSETSGRNEQYF
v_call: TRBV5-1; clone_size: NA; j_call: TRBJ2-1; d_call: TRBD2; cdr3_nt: TGCGCCAGCAGCTGGAGGAATAGCGGGAGCAGCAATGAGCAGTTCTTC; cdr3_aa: CASSWRNSGSSNEQFF
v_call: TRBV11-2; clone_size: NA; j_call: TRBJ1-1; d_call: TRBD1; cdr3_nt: TGTGCCAGCAGCTCCTACAGGGGCATCAACACTGAAGCTTTCTTT; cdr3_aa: CASSSYRGINTEAFF
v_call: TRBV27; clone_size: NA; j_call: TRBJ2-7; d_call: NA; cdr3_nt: TGTGCCAGCAGACCGGGACACACCTACGAGCAGTACTTC; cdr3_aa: CASRPGHTYEQYF
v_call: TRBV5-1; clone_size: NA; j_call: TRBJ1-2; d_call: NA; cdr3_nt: TGCGCCAGCAGCTTGGACGGCTATGGCTACACCTTC; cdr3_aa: CASSLDGYGYTF
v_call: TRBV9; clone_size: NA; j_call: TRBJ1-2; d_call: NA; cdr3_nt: TGTGCCAGCAGCGTTATCACAGGTGGAGATGGCTACACCTTC; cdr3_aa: CASSVITGGDGYTF
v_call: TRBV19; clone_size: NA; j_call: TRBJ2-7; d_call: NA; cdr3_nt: TGTGCCAGTAGAACTAGAAGCTCCTACGAGCAGTACTTC; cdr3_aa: CASRTRSSYEQYF
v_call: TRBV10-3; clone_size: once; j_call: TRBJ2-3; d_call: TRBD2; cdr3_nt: TGTGCCATTTCAGCGGGACGCACAGATACGCAGTATTTT; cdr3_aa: CAISAGRTDTQYF
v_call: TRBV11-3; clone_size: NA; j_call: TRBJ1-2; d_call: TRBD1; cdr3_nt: TGTGCCAGCAGTCCCGGGACAGGGAACGGCTACACCTTC; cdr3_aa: CASSPGTGNGYTF
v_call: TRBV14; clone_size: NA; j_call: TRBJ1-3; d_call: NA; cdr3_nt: TGTGCCAGCAGCCTTAGGACTCGAGATGGAAACACCATATATTTT; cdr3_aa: CASSLRTRDGNTIYF
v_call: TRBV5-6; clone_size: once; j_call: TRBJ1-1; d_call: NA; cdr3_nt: TGTGCCAGCAGCTCCAGGGAAAACTACATGAACACTGAAGCTTTCTTT; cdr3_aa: CASSSRENYMNTEAFF
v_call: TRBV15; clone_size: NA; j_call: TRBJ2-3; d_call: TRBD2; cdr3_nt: TGTGCCACTCAGGCGGGGGGCGCTCGGGAGCAACCGGATACGCAGTATTTT; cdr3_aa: CATQAGGAREQPDTQYF
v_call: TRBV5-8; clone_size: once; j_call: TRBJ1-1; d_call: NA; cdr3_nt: TGTGCCAGCAGCCGTGGACAGATGAACACTGAAGCTTTCTTT; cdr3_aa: CASSRGQMNTEAFF
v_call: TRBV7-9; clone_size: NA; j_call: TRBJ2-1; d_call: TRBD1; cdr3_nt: TGTGCCAGCAGCTTAGTAGGGGGCCTCAATGAGCAGTTCTTC; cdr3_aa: CASSLVGGLNEQFF
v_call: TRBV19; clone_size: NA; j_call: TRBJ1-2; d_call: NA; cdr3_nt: TGTGCCAGTAGTATAGGGGCAGGTCCGAATGGCTACACCTTC; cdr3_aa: CASSIGAGPNGYTF
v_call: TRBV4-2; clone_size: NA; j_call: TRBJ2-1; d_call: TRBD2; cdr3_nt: TGTGCCAGCAGCCAAGAGAGGGGTAGCGGGAGGGGGGGGTTCTTC; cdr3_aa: CASSQERGSGRGGFF
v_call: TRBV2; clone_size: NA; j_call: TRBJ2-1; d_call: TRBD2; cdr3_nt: TGTGCCAGCAGTGTGAGGTCTAGCGGGAGGTCTGAGCAGTTCTTC; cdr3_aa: CASSVRSSGRSEQFF
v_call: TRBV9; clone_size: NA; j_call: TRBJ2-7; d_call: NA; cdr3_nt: TGTGCCAGCAGCGTAGAACCCAGGGGCCCCTACGAGCAGTACTTC; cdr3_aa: CASSVEPRGPYEQYF
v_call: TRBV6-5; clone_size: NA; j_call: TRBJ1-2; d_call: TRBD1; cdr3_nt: TGTGCCAGCACTCCTTCGGGACAGCAGTCCTATGGCTACACCTTC; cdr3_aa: CASTPSGQQSYGYTF
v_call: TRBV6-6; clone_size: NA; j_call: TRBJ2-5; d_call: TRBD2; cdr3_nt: TGTGCCAGCGGCCTAGCGGGAGGCGGTCAAGAGACCCAGTACTTC; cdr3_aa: CASGLAGGGQETQYF
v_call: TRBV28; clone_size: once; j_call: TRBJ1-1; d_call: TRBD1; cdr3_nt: TGTGCCAGCAGTTTATGGGGACAGGGGGGCACTGAAGCTTTCTTT; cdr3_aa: CASSLWGQGGTEAFF
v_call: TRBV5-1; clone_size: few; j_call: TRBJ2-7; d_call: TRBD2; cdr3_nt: TGCGCCAGCAGCTCGACTAGCGGGAGGTTGCTTAGCTCCTACGAGCAGTACTTC; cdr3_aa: CASSSTSGRLLSSYEQYF
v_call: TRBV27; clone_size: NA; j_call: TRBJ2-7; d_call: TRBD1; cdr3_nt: TGTGCCAGCAGTTCCAACAGGGGAAGCTCCTACGAGCAGTACTTC; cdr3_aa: CASSSNRGSSYEQYF
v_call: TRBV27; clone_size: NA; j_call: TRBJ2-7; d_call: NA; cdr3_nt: TGTGCCAGCAGTTGGAAGGTCTCGGGGTACGAGCAGTACTTC; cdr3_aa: CASSWKVSGYEQYF
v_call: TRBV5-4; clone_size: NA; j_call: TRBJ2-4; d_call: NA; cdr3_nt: TGTGCCAGCAGCTTGACGGAGTCCAAAAACATTCAGTACTTC; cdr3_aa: CASSLTESKNIQYF
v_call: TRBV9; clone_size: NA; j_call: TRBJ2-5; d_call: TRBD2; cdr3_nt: TGTGCCAGCAGCGTAGCCAGCGGGAATTTCGGGACCCAGTACTTC; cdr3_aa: CASSVASGNFGTQYF
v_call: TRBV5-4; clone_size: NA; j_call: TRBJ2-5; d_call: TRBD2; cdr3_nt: TGTGCCAGCAGTCCGGTTGTTAGCGGGAGAATGGAGACCCAGTACTTC; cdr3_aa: CASSPVVSGRMETQYF
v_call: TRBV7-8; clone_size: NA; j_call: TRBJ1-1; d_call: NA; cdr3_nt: TGTGCCAGCAGCTTAAGAGCCGAGGGAGAATCTTTCTTT; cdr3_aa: CASSLRAEGESFF
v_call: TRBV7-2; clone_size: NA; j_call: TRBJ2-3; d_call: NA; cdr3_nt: TGTGCCAGCAGCGACATCACAGATACGCAGTATTTT; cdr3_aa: CASSDITDTQYF
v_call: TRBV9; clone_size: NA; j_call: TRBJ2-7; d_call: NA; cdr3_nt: TGTGCCAGCAGCGTAGACTACCAGAGAGAGCAGTACTTC; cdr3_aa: CASSVDYQREQYF
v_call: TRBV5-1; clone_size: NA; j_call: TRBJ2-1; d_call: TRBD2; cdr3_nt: TGCGCCAGCAGCTTGGGCGGGAGATTGGGTGAGCAGTTCTTC; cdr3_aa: CASSLGGRLGEQFF